The clone carrying this T cell receptor (beta chain) was found a few times. Its specificity is not known. The data originate from a study of T-cell reconstitution after alpha-beta-depleted transplantation in children. Study-wide results and limits: For some patients, TCRbeta diversity was high at day 60 because of recipient T cells and thymic progenitors that survived.

The CDR3 spans 14 residues. The ends lost 5 bases at V and 5 bases at J; junction bases unmatched: 6. Germline CDR1 is SGHTA and CDR2 is FQGTGA. The authors prepared the TCRbeta library with unique molecular identifiers. TCRdb re-derived calls from the PCR reads in MiXCR, one entry per CDR3 protein. The sample holds more than 400,000 distinct CDR3 sequences, approximately 10% seen once. The chain links TRBV7-3 to TRBJ1-1; TRBD1 aligns across 9 bases. This receptor was identified in a female patient aged 2 to 10 who had a stem cell transplant for aplastic anemia, so the T cells may come from the graft donor. The specimen was PBMCs, mostly from graft donor cells, collected 180 days after TCRalphabeta/CD19-depleted stem cell transplant. In DNA, the CDR3 is TGTGCCAGCAGCGTACGACAGGGGGGAACTGAAGCTTTCTTT. Its translation is CASSVRQGGTEAFF. The variable domain in full, completed from reference TRBV7-3 and TRBJ1-1, reads GAGVSQTPSNKVTEKGKYVELRCDPISGHTALYWYRQSLGQGPEFLIYFQGTGAADDSGLPNDRFFAVRPEGSVSTLKIQRTERGDSAVYLCASSVRQGGTEAFFGQGTRLTVV.